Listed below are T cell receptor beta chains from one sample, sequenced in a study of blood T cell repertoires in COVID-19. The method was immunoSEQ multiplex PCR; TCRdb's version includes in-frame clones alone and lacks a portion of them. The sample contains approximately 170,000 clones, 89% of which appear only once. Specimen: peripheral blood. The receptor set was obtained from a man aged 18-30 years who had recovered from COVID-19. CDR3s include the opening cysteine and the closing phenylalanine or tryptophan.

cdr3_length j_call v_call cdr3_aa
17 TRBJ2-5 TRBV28 CASTYYLPGQGWETQYF
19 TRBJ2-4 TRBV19 CASSIEFGRLAGSGNIQYF
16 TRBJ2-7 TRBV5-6 CASSYTGTSGSYEQYF
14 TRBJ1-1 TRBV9 CASSAHDRATEAFF
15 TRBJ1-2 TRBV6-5 CASTPERIGGSGYTF
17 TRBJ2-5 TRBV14 CASSQGLSSGKLETQYF
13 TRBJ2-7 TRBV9 CASSLGTGDEQYF
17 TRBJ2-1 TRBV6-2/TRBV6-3 CASSVHGLAPLVNEQFF
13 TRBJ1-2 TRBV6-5 CASSLEGDYGYTF
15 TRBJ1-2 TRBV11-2 CASSLDRTGVYGYTF
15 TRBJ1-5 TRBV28 CASSSPGTGTQPQHF
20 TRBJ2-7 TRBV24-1 CATSDPDPGAPAGGPHEQYF
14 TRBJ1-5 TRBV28 CASSLRIGGQPQHF
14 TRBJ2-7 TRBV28 CASSFGGRAGEQYF